Following are 5 T cell receptor beta chains from one sample sequenced in a study of blood T cell repertoires in COVID-19. Some clones are missing from TCRdb's copy, which holds only in-frame ones; the method was immunoSEQ multiplex PCR. The table lists hundreds of thousands of clones, about nine tenths of them singletons. What was sequenced was peripheral blood. The receptors stem from a woman in her 30s with active or convalescent COVID-19.

This clone appeared a single time. This chain connects TRBV6-1 to TRBJ2-6, with TRBD1 matching over 10 bases. This CDR3 region has 16 residues. Trimming cost V 4 bases and J 2 bases; bases outside gene matches: 2. Germline CDR1 reads MNHNS; CDR2 reads SASEGT. CDR3 sequence: CASSATGGAGANVLTF. The CDR3 DNA sequence: TGTGCCAGCAGTGCGACAGGGGGCGCTGGGGCCAACGTCCTGACTTTC.

This clone was observed a few times. The chain links TRBV27 to TRBJ1-4; D call uncertain. V lost 1 base and J 5 bases, leaving 5 bases between the germline ends. The CDR3 has 13 residues. The germline CDR1 and CDR2 sequences are MNHEY and SMNVEV (reference sequence). The CDR3 sequence is CASSLWENEKLFF. The CDR3 DNA follows: TGTGCCAGCAGTTTATGGGAGAATGAAAAACTGTTTTTT. Based on the CDR3 plus reference TRBV27 and TRBJ1-4, the full variable domain is EAQVTQNPRYLITVTGKKLTVTCSQNMNHEYMSWYRQDPGLGLRQIYYSMNVEVTDKGDVPEGYKVSRKEKRNFPLILESPSPNQTSLYFCASSLWENEKLFFGSGTQLSVL.

The CDR3 is CASNQDKGHPGGYTF. CDR3 nucleotide sequence: TGTGCCAGCAACCAAGACAAGGGTCACCCGGGGGGCTACACCTTC. V gene TRBV28 combines with J gene TRBJ1-2; D not certain. The germline gives CDR1 MDHEN, CDR2 SYDVKM. This CDR3 contains 15 residues. V lost 7 bases and J 8 bases, leaving 23 bases between the germline ends.

CDR3 in DNA: TGTGCCTGGGTCCCAAACAGGGGGAACACTGAAGCTTTCTTT. Encoded protein: CAWVPNRGNTEAFF. The chain joins TRBV30 to TRBJ1-1, with TRBD1 matching 7 bases. The germline V gene has CDR1 GTSNPN and CDR2 SVGIG (reference sequence). There are 14 residues in the CDR3. The V segment lost 5 bases and the J segment 1 base; nucleotides outside the gene matches: 7.

The chain uses TRBV19 and TRBJ1-2, with TRBD1 identical over 9 bases. V dropped 1 base and J dropped 4; count of bases not matched to a gene: 10. The CDR3 has 17 amino acids. Germline V gives CDR1 LNHDA, CDR2 SQIVND (reference sequence). As DNA, the CDR3 is TGTGCCAGTAGTATAGTTCCGGGACAGGGTCCCATCTATGGCTACACCTTC. Amino acid sequence: CASSIVPGQGPIYGYTF.